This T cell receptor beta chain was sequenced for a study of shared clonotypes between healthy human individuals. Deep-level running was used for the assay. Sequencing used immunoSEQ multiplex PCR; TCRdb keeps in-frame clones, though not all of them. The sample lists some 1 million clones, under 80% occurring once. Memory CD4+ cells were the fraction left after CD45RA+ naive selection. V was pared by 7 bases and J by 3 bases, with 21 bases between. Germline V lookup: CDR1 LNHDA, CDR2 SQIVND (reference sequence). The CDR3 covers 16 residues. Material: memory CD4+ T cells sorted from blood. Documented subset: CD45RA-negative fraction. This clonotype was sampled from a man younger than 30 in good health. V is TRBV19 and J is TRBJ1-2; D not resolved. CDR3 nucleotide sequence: TGTGCCAGTAATCCCGACCCCAAACAGTCGTACTATGGCTACACCTTC. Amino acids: CASNPDPKQSYYGYTF.